The entry that follows covers one T cell receptor (beta chain) sequence. Using immunoSEQ multiplex PCR, the repertoire was profiled, and TCRdb retains in-frame clones only, with some absent. The table records about 70,000 clones, 86% of them present only once. The sample comes from a study of OX40 agonist ivuxolimab in advanced cancers. The CDR3 contains 15 residues. V lost 3 bases and J lost 0; bases outside the gene matches: 5. Looked up from germline, CDR1 is SGHTA and CDR2 is FQGNSA. Material: CD4+ or CD8+ T cells sorted from blood, obtained in a trial of the OX40 agonist ivuxolimab. This rearrangement joins TRBV7-2 to TRBJ2-7, with 7 bases matching TRBD1. This sequence originates from an adult with an advanced solid tumor such as melanoma, head and neck, liver or kidney cancer. In nucleotides, the CDR3 is TGTGCCAGCAGCTTTGGGGACAGATTCTCCTACGAGCAGTACTTC. Its translation: CASSFGDRFSYEQYF.